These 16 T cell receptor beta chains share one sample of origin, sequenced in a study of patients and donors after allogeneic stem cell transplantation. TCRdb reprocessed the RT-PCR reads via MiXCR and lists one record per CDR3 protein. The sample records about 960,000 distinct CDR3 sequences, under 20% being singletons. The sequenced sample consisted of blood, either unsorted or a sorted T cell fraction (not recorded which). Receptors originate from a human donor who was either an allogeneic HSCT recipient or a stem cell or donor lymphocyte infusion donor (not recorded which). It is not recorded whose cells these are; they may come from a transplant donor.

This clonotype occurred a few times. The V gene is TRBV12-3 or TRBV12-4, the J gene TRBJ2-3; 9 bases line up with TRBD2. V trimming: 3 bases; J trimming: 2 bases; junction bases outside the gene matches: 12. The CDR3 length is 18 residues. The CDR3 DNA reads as TGTGCCAGCAGTTTGTCGCGGGAGGGCCTCTGGCCCACAGATACGCAGTATTTT. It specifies CASSLSREGLWPTDTQYF.

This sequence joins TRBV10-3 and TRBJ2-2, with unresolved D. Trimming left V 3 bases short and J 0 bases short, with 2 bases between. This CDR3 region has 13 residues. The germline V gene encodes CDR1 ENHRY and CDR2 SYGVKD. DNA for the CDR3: TGTGCCATCAGTGACGCGAACACCGGGGAGCTGTTTTTT. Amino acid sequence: CAISDANTGELFF.

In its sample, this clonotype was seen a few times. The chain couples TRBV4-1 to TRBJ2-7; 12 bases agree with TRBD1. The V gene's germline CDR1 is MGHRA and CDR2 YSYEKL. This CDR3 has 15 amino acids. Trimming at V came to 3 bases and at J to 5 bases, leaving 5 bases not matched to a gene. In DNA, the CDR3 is TGCGCCAGCAGCCAGGGACAGGGGGCGATGAACGAGCAGTACTTC. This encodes CASSQGQGAMNEQYF.

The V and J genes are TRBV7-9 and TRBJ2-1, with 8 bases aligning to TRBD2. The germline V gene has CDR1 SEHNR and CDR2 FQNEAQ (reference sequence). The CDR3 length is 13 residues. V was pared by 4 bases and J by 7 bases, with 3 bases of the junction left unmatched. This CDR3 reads CASSWIAGNEQFF. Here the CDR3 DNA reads TGTGCCAGCAGCTGGATAGCGGGAAATGAGCAGTTCTTC.

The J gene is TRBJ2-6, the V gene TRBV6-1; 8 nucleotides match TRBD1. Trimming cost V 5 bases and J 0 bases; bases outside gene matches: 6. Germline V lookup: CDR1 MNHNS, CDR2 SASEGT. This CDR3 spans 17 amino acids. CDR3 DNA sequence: TGTGCCAGCAGTCCCGGACAGGGCAACTCTGGGGCCAACGTCCTGACTTTC. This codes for CASSPGQGNSGANVLTF.

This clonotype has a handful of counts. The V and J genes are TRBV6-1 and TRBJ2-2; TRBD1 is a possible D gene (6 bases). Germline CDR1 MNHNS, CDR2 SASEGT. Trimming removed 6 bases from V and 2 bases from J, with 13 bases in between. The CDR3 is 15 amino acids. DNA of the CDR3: TGTGCCAGCAGCCGCCGGGGACACAACACCGGGGAGCTGTTTTTT. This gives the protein CASSRRGHNTGELFF.

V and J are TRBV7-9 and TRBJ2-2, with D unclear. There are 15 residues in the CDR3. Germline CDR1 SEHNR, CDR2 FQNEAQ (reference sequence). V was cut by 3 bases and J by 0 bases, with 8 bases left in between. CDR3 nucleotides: TGTGCCAGCAGCTTTTCTCTGGCGAACACCGGGGAGCTGTTTTTT. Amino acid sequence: CASSFSLANTGELFF. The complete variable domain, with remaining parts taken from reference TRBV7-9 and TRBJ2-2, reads DTGVSQNPRHKITKRGQNVTFRCDPISEHNRLYWYRQTLGQGPEFLTYFQNEAQLEKSRLLSDRFSAERPKGSFSTLEIQRTEQGDSAMYLCASSFSLANTGELFFGEGSRLTVL.

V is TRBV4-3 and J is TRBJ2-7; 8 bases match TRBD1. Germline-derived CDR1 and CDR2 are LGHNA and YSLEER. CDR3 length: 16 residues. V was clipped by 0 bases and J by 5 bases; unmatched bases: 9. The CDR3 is CASSQEAGQGADEQYF. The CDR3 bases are TGCGCCAGCAGCCAAGAAGCCGGGCAGGGGGCAGACGAGCAGTACTTC.

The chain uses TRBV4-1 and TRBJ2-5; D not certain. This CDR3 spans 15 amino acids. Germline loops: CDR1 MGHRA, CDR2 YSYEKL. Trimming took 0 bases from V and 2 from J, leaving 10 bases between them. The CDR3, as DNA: TGCGCCAGCAGCCAAGATCTTACTACACAAGAGACCCAGTACTTC. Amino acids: CASSQDLTTQETQYF.

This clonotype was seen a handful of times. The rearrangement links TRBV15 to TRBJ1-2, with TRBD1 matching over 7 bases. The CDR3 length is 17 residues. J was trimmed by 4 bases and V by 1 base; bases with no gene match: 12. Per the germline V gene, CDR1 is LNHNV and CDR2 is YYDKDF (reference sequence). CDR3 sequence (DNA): TGTGCCACCAGCAGAGGATACGGGGACAGCAGTGTCTATGGCTACACCTTC. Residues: CATSRGYGDSSVYGYTF.

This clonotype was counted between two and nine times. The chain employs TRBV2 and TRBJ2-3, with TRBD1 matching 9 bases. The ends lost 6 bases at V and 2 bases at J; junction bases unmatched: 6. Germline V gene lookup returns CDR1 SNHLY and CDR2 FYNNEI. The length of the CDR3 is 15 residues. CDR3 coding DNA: TGTGCCAGCAGGATGGACAGGGGCATCACAGATACGCAGTATTTT. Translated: CASRMDRGITDTQYF. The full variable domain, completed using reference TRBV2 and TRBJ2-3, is EPEVTQTPSHQVTQMGQEVILRCVPISNHLYFYWYRQILGQKVEFLVSFYNNEISEKSEIFDDQFSVERPDGSNFTLKIRSTKLEDSAMYFCASRMDRGITDTQYFGPGTRLTVL.

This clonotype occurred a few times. CDR3 nucleotides: TGTGCCAGCAGCGTCAGTGAGACAGCCTTGAACACTGAAGCTTTCTTT. It encodes CASSVSETALNTEAFF. The chain links TRBV9 to TRBJ1-1; a possible D gene is TRBD1 (5 bases). From germline, CDR1 is SGDLS and CDR2 YYNGEE. The CDR3 consists of 16 residues. V lost 2 bases, J lost 0 bases, and 14 bases lay in between. The complete variable domain, with remaining parts taken from reference TRBV9 and TRBJ1-1, reads DSGVTQTPKHLITATGQRVTLRCSPRSGDLSVYWYQQSLDQGLQFLIQYYNGEERAKGNILERFSAQQFPDLHSELNLSSLELGDSALYFCASSVSETALNTEAFFGQGTRLTVV.

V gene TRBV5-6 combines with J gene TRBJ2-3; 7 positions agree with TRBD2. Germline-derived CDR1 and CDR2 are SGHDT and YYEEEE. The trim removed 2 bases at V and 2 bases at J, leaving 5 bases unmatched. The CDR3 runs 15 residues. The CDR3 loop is CASSLNGRYTDTQYF. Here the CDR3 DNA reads TGTGCCAGCAGCTTAAACGGGAGGTACACAGATACGCAGTATTTT.

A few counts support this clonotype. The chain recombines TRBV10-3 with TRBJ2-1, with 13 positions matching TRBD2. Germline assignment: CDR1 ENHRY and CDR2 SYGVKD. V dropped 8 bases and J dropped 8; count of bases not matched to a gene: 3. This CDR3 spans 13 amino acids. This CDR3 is CAIGGLAGDEQFF. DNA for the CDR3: TGTGCCATCGGAGGACTAGCGGGGGATGAGCAGTTCTTC.

The CDR3 nucleotides read TGCAGTGCCACCGACCAAAGGTCCTACGAGCAGTACTTC. It codes for CSATDQRSYEQYF. The chain links TRBV20-1 to TRBJ2-7; D is uncertain. The V and J ends lost 6 bases and 1 base respectively, with 13 bases between them. CDR1 is DFQATT and CDR2 is SNEGSKA in the germline V gene (reference sequence). This CDR3 comprises 13 residues.

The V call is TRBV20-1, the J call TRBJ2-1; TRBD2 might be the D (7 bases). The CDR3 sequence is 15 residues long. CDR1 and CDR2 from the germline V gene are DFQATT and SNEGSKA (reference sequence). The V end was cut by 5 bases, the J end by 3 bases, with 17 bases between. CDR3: CSAGVVGGGYNEQFF. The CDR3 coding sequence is TGCAGTGCTGGGGTGGTGGGAGGGGGCTACAATGAGCAGTTCTTC.